This T cell receptor beta chain was documented in a study of blood T cell repertoires in COVID-19 (dated by TCRdb to between 2020 and 2021). Background on the whole study: Collaborator samples came from the United States, Italy and Spain and covered acute and convalescent phases of COVID-19. Where available, HLA class I and class II types were obtained from metadata supplied by the sample provider rather than from assay-based typing. The repertoires were released in a freely available public database intended as a resource for research on the immune response to SARS-CoV-2. Samples came from the ongoing ImmuneRACE study (first 160 participants) plus 1,254 subjects from 6 global collaborators. The sample metadata nearly always contained a de-identified subject ID, COVID-19 status, age in years and sex. The dataset comprised deeply sampled blood TCRbeta repertoires from subjects exposed to, actively infected with, or recovered from COVID-19. The prospective study material was composed of cDNA or gDNA derived from T cells, B-cell-depleted T cells, or PBMCs. What the study reported, not specific to this receptor: The quantity of clinical and demographic metadata differed by source and by participant and was supplied without curation.

TCRbeta CDR3 regions were amplified from genomic DNA by means of the immunoSEQ Assay, a bias-controlled multiplex PCR. The authors' analysis ran thus. Nucleated cell counts per sample were estimated from amplification of reference gene primers within the assay. Sequence reads were collapsed and filtered to measure the absolute abundance of every unique TCRbeta CDR3 rearrangement. For each sample, productive Simpson clonality was calculated as the square root of Simpson's diversity index across productive rearrangements. TCRdb obtained this table from immuneACCESS and retained in-frame rearrangements with V and J assigned. These tables miss some clones; where compared with another copy, unresolved V genes account for less than half of the shortfall, and the remainder is unexplained. From that table come the V and J calls and clone size; the DNA was used to work out D and trimming. This sample is represented by some 190,000 clones; around three quarters of them were singletons. The ten biggest clones cover around 17% of the sample.

The germline V gene encodes CDR1 MDHEN and CDR2 SYDVKM. The CDR3 measures 11 amino acids from cysteine to phenylalanine. CDR3 DNA only is kept here, 33 bases in frame from base 1. In the prospective study, participants were roughly 18 to 90 years old, resided in about 25 geographic areas of the United States, and were enrolled through a virtual design. To assign participants to cohorts, the prospective study relied on clinical history that participants themselves reported in a screening survey and a study questionnaire. Each participant in the prospective study had whole blood, serum and a nasopharyngeal or oropharyngeal swab collected by mobile phlebotomists. Prospective study participants could optionally give additional blood draws and questionnaires over a roughly 2-month period. Before DNA extraction, prospective study blood samples were shipped either frozen or at room temperature. Points on this clone: It lacks a known antigen. Per-nucleotide qualities are absent, and no much larger clonotype sits a single base away.

Specimen: PBMCs or T cells enriched from blood (not recorded which). The origin of this receptor is a woman in her 50s with acute COVID-19. The chain links TRBV28 with TRBJ1-4, with a tentative D gene TRBD1 over 5 matching bases. The DNA reads TGTGTCACAGGTTTTAATGAAAAACTGTTTTTT. It codes for CVTGFNEKLFF. The CDR3, completed at both ends by the reference TRBV28 and TRBJ1-4 genes, gives the full variable domain DVKVTQSSRYLVKRTGEKVFLECVQDMDHENMFWYRQDPGLGLRLIYFSYDVKMKEKGDIPEGYSVSREKKERFSLILESASTNQTSMYLCVTGFNEKLFFGSGTQLSVL.